This T cell receptor (beta chain) emerged from a study of blood T cells in healthy people across ages. Study-level results: There were more naive CD4+ cells and higher diversity in long-lived donors than in aged donors.

Caucasian, healthy and from Russia, the donors were aged between 6 and 90. Extraction of total RNA produced a minimum of 5 micrograms from each sample. This clonotype has just a few counts. Its matching antigen is unknown. Combining a sample-barcoded 5' primer with a J-beta primer mix, a second PCR ran for 7 to 11 cycles. Every individual sample yielded 3 million or more paired-end reads (each containing CDR3). In TCRdb, the 5' RACE reads were re-called with MiXCR into one record per CDR3 protein. There are 650,000 to 700,000 distinct CDR3 sequences in the sample; approximately 30% occur only once, and roughly 15% lies in the top ten. Germline V gives CDR1 LGHDT, CDR2 YNNKEL (reference sequence). The CDR3 length is 16 residues. V lost 1 base and J lost 7, with 20 bases in between.

Sequencing input: blood. This TCR was recovered from a woman of 80 years or more in good health. The gene calls are TRBV3-1 and TRBJ2-7; the D gene is possibly TRBD2 (7 bases). CDR3 amino acids: CASSQGWGGGDNEQYF. DNA of the CDR3: TGTGCCAGCAGCCAAGGCTGGGGGGGTGGGGACAATGAGCAGTACTTC.